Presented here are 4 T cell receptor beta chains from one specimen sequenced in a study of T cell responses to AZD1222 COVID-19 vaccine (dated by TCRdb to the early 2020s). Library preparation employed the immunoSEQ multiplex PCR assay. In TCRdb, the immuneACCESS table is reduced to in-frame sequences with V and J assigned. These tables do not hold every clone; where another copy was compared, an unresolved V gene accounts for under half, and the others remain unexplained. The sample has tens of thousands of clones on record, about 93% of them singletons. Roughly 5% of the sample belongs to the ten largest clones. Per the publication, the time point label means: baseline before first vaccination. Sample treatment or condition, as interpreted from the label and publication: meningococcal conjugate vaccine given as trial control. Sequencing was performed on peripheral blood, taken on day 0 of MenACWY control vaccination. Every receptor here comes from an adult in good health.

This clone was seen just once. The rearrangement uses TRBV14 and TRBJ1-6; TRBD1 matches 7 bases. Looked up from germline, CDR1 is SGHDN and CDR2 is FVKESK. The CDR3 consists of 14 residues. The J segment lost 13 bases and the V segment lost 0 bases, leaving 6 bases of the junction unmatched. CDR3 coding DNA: TGTGCCAGCAGCCAAGACCTGACAGGGAGTCCCCTCCACTTT. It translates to CASSQDLTGSPLHF. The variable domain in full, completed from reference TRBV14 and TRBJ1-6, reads EAGVTQFPSHSVIEKGQTVTLRCDPISGHDNLYWYRRVMGKEIKFLLHFVKESKQDESGMPNNRFLAERTGGTYSTLKVQPAELEDSGVYFCASSQDLTGSPLHFGNGTRLTVT.

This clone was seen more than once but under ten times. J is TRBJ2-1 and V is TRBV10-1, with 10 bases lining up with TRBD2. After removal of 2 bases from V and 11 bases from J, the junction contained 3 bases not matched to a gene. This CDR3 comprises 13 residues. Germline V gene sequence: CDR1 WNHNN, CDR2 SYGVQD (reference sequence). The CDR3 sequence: CASSERGLAQQFF. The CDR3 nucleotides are TGCGCCAGCAGTGAGAGGGGACTAGCGCAGCAGTTCTTC.

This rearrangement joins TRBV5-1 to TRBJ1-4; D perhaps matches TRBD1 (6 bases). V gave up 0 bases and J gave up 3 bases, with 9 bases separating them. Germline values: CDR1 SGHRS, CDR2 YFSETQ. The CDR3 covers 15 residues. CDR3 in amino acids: CASSLGGQPNEKLFF. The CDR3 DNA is TGCGCCAGCAGCTTGGGAGGACAGCCTAATGAAAAACTGTTTTTT. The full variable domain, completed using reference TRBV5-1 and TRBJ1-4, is KAGVTQTPRYLIKTRGQQVTLSCSPISGHRSVSWYQQTPGQGLQFLFEYFSETQRNKGNFPGRFSGRQFSNSRSEMNVSTLELGDSALYLCASSLGGQPNEKLFFGSGTQLSVL.

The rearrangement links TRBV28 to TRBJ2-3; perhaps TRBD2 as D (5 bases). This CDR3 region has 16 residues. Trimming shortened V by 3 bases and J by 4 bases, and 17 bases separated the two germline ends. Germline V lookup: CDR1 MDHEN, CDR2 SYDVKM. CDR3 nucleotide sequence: TGTGCCAGCAGTTTCTTAGTGGGAGACGGGGCAGATACGCAGTATTTT. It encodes CASSFLVGDGADTQYF.